This T cell receptor beta chain was retrieved from a study of blood T cell repertoires in COVID-19. Study at large: Sites across the United States, Italy and Spain contributed samples from acute and convalescent COVID-19. Sample material is recorded as cDNA or gDNA derived from T cells, B-cell-depleted T cells, or PBMCs.

The CDR3 consists of 15 residues. V was shortened by 3 bases and J by 10 bases, with 17 bases between the two germline ends. The germline CDR1 and CDR2 sequences are SGHKS and YYEKEE (reference sequence). As processed by the authors: Amplified reference gene primers provided the basis for estimating nucleated cell counts. TCRdb keeps only in-frame clones here, not all; method: immunoSEQ multiplex PCR. The V and J calls and clone size were taken over from that table, and D and trimming were inferred from the DNA. This table holds some 99,000 clones, around 83% found once. Sample: peripheral blood. The receptor's source is a woman aged 55-69 years in a cohort sampled during active or convalescent COVID-19. The V and J genes are TRBV5-5 and TRBJ1-6, with D uncertain. CDR3 nucleotides: TGTGCCAGCAGCTGGAGTCGGGGAGGCAGGTCACCCCTCCACTTT. Translated, it gives CASSWSRGGRSPLHF.